Below, one TCR beta chain is given with its context. In its sample, this clonotype was seen many times. There is no known antigen for this receptor. Base qualities are not recorded, but no much larger clone differs from it by a single base. The data derive from a study of early T cells in non-severe SARS-CoV-2 infection (dated by TCRdb to the early 2020s). Context from the whole study: Bulk RNA from unsorted whole blood was used for TCR sequencing, so alpha and beta chains could not be paired. Overall study outcomes, separate from this receptor: VDJdb matching was skewed toward anti-spike CD8 responses and likely underestimated virus-specific expansions, missing private and CD4 specificities.

Library generation was performed with 5' RACE. The run used a NextSeq 500. In the TCR library protocol, unique molecular identifiers were attached to individual cDNA molecules to correct for PCR bias and sequencing error. Both TCR alpha and beta chains were sequenced, and tight co-correlation was observed between alpha and beta sequence abundances in each sample. The authors' pipeline ran thus. Decombinator V4 was used to annotate the V gene, J gene and CDR3 of the TCR sequences. TCRs were defined as expanded if a significant change between any two time points was detected under a Poisson model with p below 0.0001. TCR abundances were normalised to the total number of TCRs sequenced in each sample and reported as counts per million. MAIT TCRs were defined by TRAV1-2 paired with TRAJ12, TRAJ20 or TRAJ33, and iNKT TCRs by TRAV10 paired with TRAJ18. A search of VDJdb, accessed on 1 November 2021, was run for TCRs annotated to CMV, EBV and SARS-CoV-2, with TCRs annotated for multiple antigens excluded. TCRdb trimmed public reads at Q25 via fastp, called clones via MiXCR and kept in-frame beta chains. Here each entry gathers all rows of one CDR3 protein and keeps the most common genes and DNA. The V and J calls and clone size are TCRdb's, not the authors'. In all, the sample holds around 33,000 distinct CDR3 sequences, and approximately 4.6% of those were seen once. The top ten clonotypes cover around 8% of the sample.

Set within a cohort of healthcare workers in London, UK, this nested case-control study involved weekly PCR testing of nasopharyngeal swabs along with blood sampling. Healthcare workers were enrolled in the week of the UK lockdown, from 23 to 31 March 2020, and were followed every week for up to about 16 weeks. As encoded in the germline V gene (reference sequence), CDR1 is DFQATT while CDR2 is SNEGSKA. The CDR3 covers 15 residues, taking in both the cysteine and the phenylalanine. Here the CDR3 DNA is all that survives: 45 bases in frame from base 1. The V end gives up 6 bases and the J end 7 bases, leaving 14 bases in the junction not matched to a gene.

This clonotype was sampled from an adult who was a healthcare worker with PCR-confirmed SARS-CoV-2 infection or an uninfected control (not recorded which). The specimen sequenced was whole blood. This chain is built from TRBV20-1 and TRBJ2-3, with 9 bases in between that match TRBD2. The CDR3 amino acid sequence is: CSANSPGLATNTQYF. The DNA sequence is given as TGCAGTGCGAATTCCCCGGGACTAGCCACGAATACGCAGTATTTT.